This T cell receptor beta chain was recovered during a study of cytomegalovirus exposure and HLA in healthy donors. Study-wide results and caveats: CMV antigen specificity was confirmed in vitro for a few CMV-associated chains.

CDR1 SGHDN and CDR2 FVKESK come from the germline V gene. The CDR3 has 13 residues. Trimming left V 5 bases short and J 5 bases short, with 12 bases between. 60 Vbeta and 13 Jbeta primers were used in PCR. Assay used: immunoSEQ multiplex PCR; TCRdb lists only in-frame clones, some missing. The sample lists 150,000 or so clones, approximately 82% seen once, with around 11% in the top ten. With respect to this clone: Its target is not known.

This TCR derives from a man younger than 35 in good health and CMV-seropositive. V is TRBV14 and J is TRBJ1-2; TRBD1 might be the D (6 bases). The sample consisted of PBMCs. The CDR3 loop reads CASSVQTGYGYTF. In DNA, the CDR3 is TGTGCCAGCAGCGTCCAAACAGGGTATGGCTACACCTTC.